This TCR beta chain was profiled in a study of regulatory T cells in long-lasting Graves disease. Whole-study findings and limits: Those with persistent disease had in common more public clonotypes (fewer than 3,000) than new patients (about 900). Study of thyroid tissue was not done, with only peripheral blood studied.

Time point of the sample: newly diagnosed GD, antithyroid drugs for less than 3 months. Scientists built the TCR library using RNA that was extracted from PBMCs. Clinicians diagnosed Graves' disease using American Thyroid Association guidelines. This CDR3 contains 16 residues. J gave up 2 bases and V 4 bases, and 10 bases lay outside the gene matches. Germline V gene sequence: CDR1 SGHRS, CDR2 YFSETQ. To make TCR beta libraries, researchers used iRepertoire HTBI primers and Arm-PCR of CDR3 regions. TCRdb re-called the multiplex PCR reads through MiXCR, storing one row per CDR3 protein. The profile shows approximately 310,000 distinct CDR3 sequences, approximately 20% of them singletons. To note about this clonotype: Its specificity is not known.

The sample was peripheral blood mononuclear cells (PBMCs), taken at new diagnosis, from a patient treated with antithyroid drugs. The origin of this receptor is a female donor with Graves disease. The V call is TRBV5-1, the J call TRBJ2-7; TRBD2 agrees at 9 bases. The CDR3 DNA sequence: TGCGCCAGCAGCCTCATTAGCGGGAGAAGGGCCTACGAGCAGTACTTC. Protein product: CASSLISGRRAYEQYF.